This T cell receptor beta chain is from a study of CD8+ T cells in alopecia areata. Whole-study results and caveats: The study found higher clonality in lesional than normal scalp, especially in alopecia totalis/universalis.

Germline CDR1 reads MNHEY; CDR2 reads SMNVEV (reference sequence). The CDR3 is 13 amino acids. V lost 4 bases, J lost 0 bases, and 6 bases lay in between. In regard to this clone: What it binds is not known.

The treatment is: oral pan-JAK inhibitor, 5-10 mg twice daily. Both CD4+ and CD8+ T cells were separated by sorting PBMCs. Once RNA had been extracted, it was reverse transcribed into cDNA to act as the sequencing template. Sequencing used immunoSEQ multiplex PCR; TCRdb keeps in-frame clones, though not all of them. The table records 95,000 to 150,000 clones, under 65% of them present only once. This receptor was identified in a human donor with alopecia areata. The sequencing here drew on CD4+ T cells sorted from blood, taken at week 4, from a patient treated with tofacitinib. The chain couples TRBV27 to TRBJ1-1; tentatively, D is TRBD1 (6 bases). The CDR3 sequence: CASSWDMNTEAFF. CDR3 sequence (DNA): TGTGCCAGCAGTTGGGACATGAACACTGAAGCTTTCTTT.